The 27 T cell receptor beta chains listed next were all sequenced from one sample in a study of T cell clonality in common variable immunodeficiency. The method was immunoSEQ multiplex PCR; TCRdb's version includes in-frame clones alone and lacks a portion of them. Captured here are around 81,000 clones, none seen once; the top ten comprise 0.8%. Sequenced sample: peripheral blood mononuclear cells. The receptors shown here come from a person between 18 and 75 years old in good health.

This clone was detected many times. The sequenced fragment ends 3 residues before the CDR3 boundary, so the rest is inferred from the germline J gene. The rearrangement uses TRBV20-1 and TRBJ1-6; D possibly corresponds to TRBD1 (6 bases). Germline V gives CDR1 DFQATT, CDR2 SNEGSKA (reference sequence). V lost 5 bases to trimming and J lost 6 bases, with 17 bases between them. The CDR3 contains 15 residues. The CDR3 DNA, read in part, is TGCAGTGCTCGAGGGGGGGGAATCGGTAATTCACCC. Translating gives CSARGGGIGNSP. The entire CDR3 reads CSARGGGIGNSPLHF.

At least ten counts were recorded for this clone. With the read ending 3 residues before the CDR3 end, the germline J gene is used to fill in that end. This rearrangement joins TRBV10-1 to TRBJ2-3; tentative D call: TRBD1 (5 bases). Looked up from germline, CDR1 is WNHNN and CDR2 is SYGVQD (reference sequence). CDR3 size: 14 residues. Trimming stripped 6 bases from V and 0 bases from J, with 10 bases between. CDR3: CASSEQGSTDTQYF. Partial CDR3 DNA: TGCGCCAGCAGCGAGCAGGGTAGCACAGATACG.

In this sample, this clone turned up many times. With the read ending 3 residues before the CDR3 end, the germline J gene is used to fill in that end. The chain uses TRBV6-2 or TRBV6-3 and TRBJ2-7; 13 bases match TRBD2. The germline V gene encodes CDR1 MNHEY and CDR2 SVGEGT. The CDR3 runs 16 residues. Unmatched junction bases numbered 7, after V lost 6 bases and J lost 2 bases. Partial CDR3 DNA: TGTGCCAGCAGGACCGGGACTAGCGGGGCGGCCTACGAG. Its translation is CASRTGTSGAAYE. The full CDR3 reads CASRTGTSGAAYEQYF.

This clone came up many times. The read terminates 3 residues ahead of where the CDR3 ends, so the germline J gene completes it. The chain couples TRBV11-2 to TRBJ2-5; weak D call: TRBD2 (6 bases). Germline V lookup: CDR1 SGHAT, CDR2 FQNNGV. V was cut by 5 bases and J by 1 base, with 11 bases left in between. The CDR3 extends over 14 amino acids. The CDR3 DNA, read in part, is TGTGCCAGCAGCCCCCGGACTACCCAAGAGACC. The encoded protein is CASSPRTTQET. The full CDR3 protein is CASSPRTTQETQYF.

This clone was detected many times. The missing CDR3 end, 3 residues past where the read stops, is filled in from the germline J gene. V is TRBV20-1 and J is TRBJ1-1, with D uncertain. V dropped 4 bases and J dropped 1 base, with 7 bases sitting between them. The CDR3 is 12 amino acids. The germline gives CDR1 DFQATT, CDR2 SNEGSKA (reference sequence). The sequenced part of the CDR3 DNA is TGCAGTGCTAAATCCGGGAACACTGAA. It is translated as CSAKSGNTE. The whole CDR3 sequence reads CSAKSGNTEAFF.

There are many counts of this clone. The CDR3 goes on 3 residues after the read ends, and that part is filled in from the germline J gene. V and J are TRBV7-2 and TRBJ1-5, with 7 bases that match TRBD1. This CDR3 is built from 15 residues. CDR1 is SGHTA and CDR2 is FQGNSA in the germline V gene. The junction had 8 bases not matched to a gene; V was cut back by 4 bases and J by 5 bases. The part of the CDR3 DNA that was read is TGTGCCAGCAGCTCCCAGGGGGACGGTCATCAGCCC. It yields the protein CASSSQGDGHQP. The full CDR3 protein is CASSSQGDGHQPQHF.

At least ten counts were recorded for this clone. The observed sequence ends 3 residues before the CDR3 terminus, with the missing tail filled in from the germline J gene. The chain carries TRBV29-1 and TRBJ2-2; D may be TRBD2 (7 bases). The V gene lost 4 bases and the J gene lost 0 bases, with 9 bases spanning the gap. Germline CDR1 is SQVTM and CDR2 is ANQGSEA. The CDR3 sequence is 14 residues long. This chain's CDR3 is CSVGGGANTGELFF. CDR3 bases read: TGCAGCGTTGGAGGGGGGGCGAACACCGGGGAG.

This clone came up many times. The sequenced fragment ends 3 residues before the CDR3 boundary, so the rest is inferred from the germline J gene. The chain couples TRBV30 to TRBJ2-1, with 8 bases identical to TRBD2. The CDR3 is made up of 14 amino acids. Unmatched junction bases numbered 11, after V lost 4 bases and J lost 9 bases. CDR1 is GTSNPN, CDR2 SVGIG, per germline (reference sequence). CDR3 DNA (partial): TGTGCCTGGACTAGGGGACTAGATCCCCCTGAG. Translation: CAWTRGLDPPE. The full CDR3 reads CAWTRGLDPPEQFF.

This clone was found many times. The read ends 3 residues before the CDR3 terminus; that terminus is restored from the germline J gene. The chain joins TRBV6-2 or TRBV6-3 to TRBJ2-1; 12 nucleotides agree with TRBD2. Trimming cost V 6 bases and J 4 bases; bases outside gene matches: 4. Germline V gene sequence: CDR1 MNHEY, CDR2 SVGEGT. The CDR3 runs to 15 residues. The sequenced CDR3 bases are TGTGCCAGCAGACGGACTAGCGGGGAATACAATGAG. As protein: CASRRTSGEYNE. The whole CDR3 region reads CASRRTSGEYNEQFF.

This clone was seen repeatedly, ten times or more. Coverage ceases 3 residues before the CDR3 finishes, and the germline J gene fills in the end. Other DNA sequences in the sample encode the same CDR3. The chain links TRBV20-1 to TRBJ2-7, with 13 bases identical to TRBD2. CDR1 and CDR2 (germline): DFQATT, SNEGSKA (reference sequence). The V and J ends lost 5 bases and 3 bases, in that order; junction bases with no gene match: 1. The CDR3 sequence is 13 residues long. The DNA read from the CDR3 is TGCAGTGCTCGGACTAGCGGGAGCTACGAG. Its protein is CSARTSGSYE. The whole CDR3 protein is CSARTSGSYEQYF.

This clone was found many times. Read sequence stops 3 residues before the CDR3 end, and the germline J gene provides the missing end. The J gene is TRBJ1-5, the V gene TRBV20-1, with TRBD1 as a possible D gene (6 bases). The CDR3 has 15 residues. Trimming stripped 6 bases from V and 0 bases from J, with 15 bases between. Germline CDR1 reads DFQATT; CDR2 reads SNEGSKA (reference sequence). The DNA read from the CDR3 is TGCAGTGCGAGGGGGAGGGCGGATAGCAATCAGCCC. It yields the protein CSARGRADSNQP. The full CDR3 sequence reads CSARGRADSNQPQHF.

At least ten counts were recorded for this clone. The read ends 3 residues before the CDR3 terminus; that terminus is restored from the germline J gene. V and J are TRBV18 and TRBJ2-2; no clear D gene. There are 15 residues in the CDR3. Germline assignment: CDR1 KGHSH and CDR2 LQKENI. Trimming removed 0 bases at V and 2 bases at J, with 7 bases between. The CDR3 loop is CASSPPARNTGELFF. The covered CDR3 bases are TGTGCCAGCTCACCACCGGCCAGAAACACCGGGGAG.

Worth noting for this clone: Coverage ceases 3 residues before the CDR3 finishes, and the germline J gene fills in the end. J is TRBJ2-5 and V is TRBV10-2, with D maybe TRBD1 (5 bases). Trimming stripped 7 bases from V and 4 bases from J, with 16 bases between. The length of the CDR3 is 14 residues. Germline-derived CDR1 and CDR2 are WSHSY and SAAADI. Incomplete CDR3 DNA: TGCGCCAGCAACATTCATCAGGGATTAGAGACC. It specifies CASNIHQGLET. The CDR3 in its entirety is CASNIHQGLETQYF.

This clone was found many times. This CDR3 is CSVRTGTTFYGYTF. The CDR3 DNA, read in part, is TGCAGCGTTCGGACAGGGACCACCTTCTATGGC. The J gene is TRBJ1-2, the V gene TRBV29-1; 8 bases align to TRBD1. From the germline J gene comes the end of the CDR3, since the read stops 3 residues before it. This CDR3 contains 14 residues. The J segment lost 4 bases and the V segment lost 5 bases, leaving 9 bases of the junction unmatched. CDR1 is SQVTM and CDR2 is ANQGSEA in the germline V gene.

This clone was counted only a few times. The DNA ends 3 residues before the CDR3 does, and the rest of the CDR3 is filled in from the germline J gene. The rearrangement joins TRBV18 to TRBJ2-7; D assignment may be TRBD1 or TRBD2 (7 bases each). The CDR3 covers 16 residues. The V end lost 4 bases, the J end lost 0 bases, and 16 bases lay between the germline ends. Germline V gene data show CDR1 as KGHSH and CDR2 as LQKENI. The sequenced CDR3 bases are TGTGCCAGCTCACGGGGAGCGGGACAGATCTCCTACGAG. It encodes CASSRGAGQISYE. The full CDR3 protein reads CASSRGAGQISYEQYF. The full variable domain, its missing parts supplied by reference TRBV18 and TRBJ2-7, is NAGVMQNPRHLVRRRGQEARLRCSPMKGHSHVYWYRQLPEEGLKFMVYLQKENIIDESGMPKERFSAEFPKEGPSILRIQQVVRGDSAAYFCASSRGAGQISYEQYFGPGTRLTVT.

This clone was seen repeatedly, ten times or more. The CDR3 is cut off 3 residues early in the read; its end comes from the germline J gene. This rearrangement joins TRBV6-2 or TRBV6-3 to TRBJ2-3, with D possibly TRBD2 on 6 matching bases. This CDR3 spans 13 amino acids. Germline V gene lookup returns CDR1 MNHEY and CDR2 SVGEGT. The ends were cut back, 4 bases at V and 4 bases at J, with 9 bases in the middle. CDR3 DNA (partial): TGTGCCAGCAGTTCGCGGGGTGCAGATACG. This sequence encodes CASSSRGADT. The CDR3 in its entirety is CASSSRGADTQYF.

This clone was picked up many times. The read finishes 3 residues shy of the CDR3 end, and the germline J gene is used to complete it. This rearrangement joins TRBV28 to TRBJ2-7, with D perhaps matching TRBD1 or TRBD2 (5 bases each). V was clipped by 4 bases and J by 5 bases, with 12 bases between them. Germline CDR1 MDHEN, CDR2 SYDVKM. CDR3 length equals 13 residues. CDR3 DNA, as far as it was read: TGTGCCAGCAGTTCTCAGGGAGACCACGAG. Protein sequence: CASSSQGDHE. The full CDR3 sequence reads CASSSQGDHEQYF. Filled out from reference TRBV28 and TRBJ2-7, the complete variable domain reads DVKVTQSSRYLVKRTGEKVFLECVQDMDHENMFWYRQDPGLGLRLIYFSYDVKMKEKGDIPEGYSVSREKKERFSLILESASTNQTSMYLCASSSQGDHEQYFGPGTRLTVT.

The table lists this clone with many counts. The read falls 3 residues short of the CDR3 end, and the missing part is taken from the germline J gene. The chain carries TRBV6-2 or TRBV6-3 and TRBJ2-7; TRBD2 matches at 11 bases. The CDR3 has 15 amino acids. Germline CDR1 MNHEY, CDR2 SVGEGT. With V trimmed by 2 bases and J by 5 bases, 5 bases remained unmatched. CDR3 bases read: TGTGCCAGCAGTTACAAGGGGACTAGCGGACACGAG. The encoded protein is CASSYKGTSGHE. The entire CDR3 reads CASSYKGTSGHEQYF.

This clone was observed at least ten times. The read ends 3 residues early relative to the CDR3; the germline J gene fills the gap. The J gene is TRBJ2-3, the V gene TRBV5-6, with a possible D match to TRBD2 (6 bases). This CDR3 spans 15 amino acids. The germline V gene encodes CDR1 SGHDT and CDR2 YYEEEE. The ends were cut back, 7 bases at V and 2 bases at J, with 17 bases in the middle. The sequenced CDR3 bases are TGTGCCAGCTCCCTCGGGGGACCCTCCACAGATACG. This translates into CASSLGGPSTDT. The full CDR3 is CASSLGGPSTDTQYF.

This clone was recorded many times. The read gets to within 3 residues of the CDR3 end, and the germline J gene fills in the rest. The chain combines TRBV7-9 with TRBJ2-7; 7 bases align to TRBD1. Germline assignment: CDR1 SEHNR and CDR2 FQNEAQ (reference sequence). The ends lost 5 bases at V and 3 bases at J; junction bases unmatched: 7. The CDR3 extends over 14 amino acids. CDR3 DNA, as far as it was read: TGTGCCAGCAGCCCCGGGACAGCCTACTACGAG. This sequence encodes CASSPGTAYYE. The entire CDR3 sequence reads CASSPGTAYYEQYF.

Ten or more counts support this clone. The DNA ends 3 residues before the CDR3 does, and the rest of the CDR3 is filled in from the germline J gene. Other DNA sequences in this sample translate to the same CDR3. The chain is built from TRBV11-2 and TRBJ2-2; 11 bases line up with TRBD2. CDR1 is SGHAT and CDR2 is FQNNGV in the germline V gene. CDR3 length: 15 residues. Losses at the gene ends were 2 bases for V and 4 bases for J; bases not matched to a gene: 0. The CDR3: CASSLTSGSTGELFF. The sequenced part of the CDR3 DNA is TGTGCCAGCAGCTTAACTAGCGGGAGCACCGGGGAG.

This clone has a count of ten or more. With the read ending 3 residues before the CDR3 end, the germline J gene is used to fill in that end. This sequence joins TRBV28 and TRBJ2-7; TRBD2 agrees at 11 bases. This CDR3 contains 14 residues. Germline assignment: CDR1 MDHEN and CDR2 SYDVKM. V shed 7 bases and J 6 bases; nucleotides not matched to a gene: 8. The CDR3 DNA, read in part, is TGTGCCAGCAATGTGCGGGGACTAGCGGTCGAG. Its translation: CASNVRGLAVE. The whole CDR3 sequence is CASNVRGLAVEQYF.

Only a few counts were recorded for this clone. The CDR3 goes on 3 residues after the read ends, and that part is filled in from the germline J gene. V and J are TRBV11-2 and TRBJ2-2; TRBD2 matches at 7 bases. The CDR3 has 15 residues. Per germline, CDR1 SGHAT and CDR2 FQNNGV. V lost 3 bases and J lost 4; bases outside the gene matches: 5. The covered CDR3 bases are TGTGCCAGCAGCTTCGGCGGGAGTGTCACCGGGGAG. This gives the protein CASSFGGSVTGE. The CDR3 as a whole reads CASSFGGSVTGELFF.

This clone was seen many times. This CDR3 reads CASSVGDTQYF. CDR3 DNA, as far as it was read: TGTGCCAGCAGTGTAGGGGATACG. This chain uses TRBV2 with TRBJ2-3, with D unresolved. The read is 3 residues too short to cover the CDR3 end, so that end is filled in from the germline J gene. Trimming stripped 4 bases from V and 6 bases from J, with 5 bases between. The germline V gene encodes CDR1 SNHLY and CDR2 FYNNEI. CDR3 length equals 11 residues.

This clone appeared many times. CDR3 loop: CASSLNYYEQYF. The covered CDR3 bases are TGTGCCAGCAGCCTTAACTACTACGAG. This rearrangement joins TRBV5-4 to TRBJ2-7, with D hard to call. From the germline J gene comes the end of the CDR3, since the read stops 3 residues before it. The V gene's germline CDR1 is SGHNT and CDR2 YYREEE (reference sequence). This CDR3 region has 12 residues. V dropped 4 bases and J dropped 3 bases, with 8 bases sitting between them.

This clone occurred many times. The sequence runs out 3 residues before the end of the CDR3; the remainder is reconstructed from the germline J gene. The chain carries TRBV7-2 and TRBJ2-1; 12 bases are shared with TRBD2. Germline V lookup: CDR1 SGHTA, CDR2 FQGNSA. The J segment lost 6 bases and the V segment lost 5 bases, leaving 5 bases of the junction unmatched. The CDR3 loop spans 15 amino acids. The CDR3 protein is CASSPSSGRGNEQFF. The sequenced part of the CDR3 DNA is TGTGCCAGCAGCCCATCTAGCGGGAGGGGCAATGAG.

This clone showed up many times. The CDR3 end is not reached by the read, which stops 3 residues before it; the germline J gene fills it in. J is TRBJ2-1 and V is TRBV19, with D possibly being TRBD2 (5 bases). This CDR3 spans 12 amino acids. With 2 bases removed from V and 8 bases from J, the gap between germline ends came to 7 bases. The V gene's germline CDR1 is LNHDA and CDR2 SQIVND (reference sequence). CDR3 in amino acids: CASSITGDEQFF. The sequenced part of the CDR3 DNA is TGTGCCAGTAGTATAACCGGGGATGAG.